What follows are 19 T cell receptor beta chains derived from one specimen sequenced in a study of OX40 agonist ivuxolimab in advanced cancers. Library preparation employed the immunoSEQ multiplex PCR assay. What TCRdb holds here is the immuneACCESS table cut down to in-frame rearrangements. Part of the clones is not present; checked against another copy, under half of the missing clones reflect an unresolved V gene, and the others are unexplained. In all, the sample holds 75,000 to 90,000 clones, and about 90% of those were seen once. The leading ten clones occupy about 7.6% of the sample. Sequenced here: CD4+ or CD8+ T cells sorted from blood, sampled in a trial of the OX40 agonist ivuxolimab. The receptor set was obtained from an adult with an advanced solid tumor such as melanoma, head and neck, liver or kidney cancer.

The V call is TRBV28, the J call TRBJ1-1; no clear D. The germline V gene encodes CDR1 MDHEN and CDR2 SYDVKM. Trimming removed 1 base from V and 5 bases from J, with 11 bases in between. The CDR3 contains 14 residues. In nucleotides, the CDR3 is TGTGCCAGCAGTTTATCTGTCGGGGTGACTGAAGCTTTCTTT. This codes for CASSLSVGVTEAFF.

CDR3 DNA: TGTGCCTGGAGTGTACCCCCGGACAGATATGGCTACACCTTC. This codes for CAWSVPPDRYGYTF. The genes are TRBV30 and TRBJ1-2; TRBD1 is a possible D gene (6 bases). CDR3 length: 14 amino acids. The germline V gene encodes CDR1 GTSNPN and CDR2 SVGIG (reference sequence). Trimming removed 0 bases from V and 5 bases from J, with 13 bases in between.

This chain uses TRBV28 with TRBJ2-7; TRBD1 matches at 9 bases. V shed 4 bases, J shed 2 bases, and the junction held 6 bases outside the gene matches. CDR1 is MDHEN and CDR2 is SYDVKM in the germline V gene. The CDR3 totals 15 residues. In DNA form, the CDR3 reads TGTGCCAGCAGTTGGGACAGGGACCCAGCCTACGAGCAGTACTTC. This sequence encodes CASSWDRDPAYEQYF.

The rearrangement joins TRBV28 to TRBJ2-5; D ambiguous. CDR1 and CDR2 (germline): MDHEN, SYDVKM. The CDR3 consists of 13 residues. V lost 5 bases to trimming and J lost 5 bases, with 12 bases between them. In DNA form, the CDR3 reads TGTGCCAGCAGTGTGGATGGTGGGGAGACCCAGTACTTC. As protein: CASSVDGGETQYF.

This clone came up a few times. The rearrangement joins TRBV28 to TRBJ1-2, with D tentatively TRBD1 (5 bases). Trimming stripped 1 base from V and 6 bases from J, with 15 bases between. The CDR3 runs 15 residues. Germline assignment: CDR1 MDHEN and CDR2 SYDVKM. The CDR3: CASSLFGGRLDGYTF. As DNA, the CDR3 is TGTGCCAGCAGTTTATTCGGGGGACGGCTTGATGGCTACACCTTC.

The chain uses TRBV6-5 and TRBJ2-1; 13 bases align to TRBD2. CDR1 is MNHEY and CDR2 is SVGAGI in the germline V gene. The V and J ends lost 3 bases and 15 bases, in that order; junction bases with no gene match: 8. The CDR3 consists of 14 residues. The CDR3 bases are TGTGCCAGCAGTTATGGGACTAGCGGGGCCATGTCGTTCTTC. This gives the protein CASSYGTSGAMSFF.

The CDR3 loop reads CASSALVAGGYNEQFF. The CDR3 coding sequence is TGTGCCAGTAGCGCCCTTGTTGCGGGGGGGTACAATGAGCAGTTCTTC. The chain uses TRBV19 and TRBJ2-1; 9 bases match TRBD2. CDR1 is LNHDA, CDR2 SQIVND, per germline (reference sequence). The ends lost 6 bases at V and 4 bases at J; junction bases unmatched: 10. This CDR3 spans 16 amino acids.

The gene calls are TRBV2 and TRBJ2-3; 8 bases map to TRBD2. Per germline, CDR1 SNHLY and CDR2 FYNNEI. V gave up 2 bases and J gave up 3 bases; unmatched junction bases: 10. The CDR3 has 17 residues. The DNA of the CDR3 is TGTGCCAGCAGTGAATTTCTGCCAGCGGGAGCTACAGATACGCAGTATTTT. Translation: CASSEFLPAGATDTQYF.

The chain uses TRBV19 and TRBJ1-3, with D unclear. The V and J ends lost 10 bases and 2 bases respectively, with 24 bases between them. This CDR3 has 17 amino acids. Germline CDR1 is LNHDA and CDR2 is SQIVND (reference sequence). The DNA of the CDR3 is TGTGCCACGGAAGTAGTTCCCGGTCACTCCGCTGGAAACACCATATATTTT. As protein: CATEVVPGHSAGNTIYF.

The V and J genes are TRBV7-3 and TRBJ2-3, with D unresolved. This CDR3 contains 13 residues. The V gene's germline CDR1 is SGHTA and CDR2 FQGTGA. The V gene lost 2 bases and the J gene lost 4 bases, with 7 bases spanning the gap. CDR3 in amino acids: CASSLQSPDTQYF. The CDR3 bases are TGTGCCAGCAGCTTACAGTCTCCAGATACGCAGTATTTT.

The chain couples TRBV19 to TRBJ1-2; D gene uncertain. The V end lost 3 bases, the J end lost 1 base, and 9 bases lay between the germline ends. This CDR3 has 14 amino acids. Germline lookup yields CDR1 LNHDA and CDR2 SQIVND (reference sequence). The DNA of the CDR3 is TGTGCCAGTAGTATCGTGGTGGATAACTATGGCTACACCTTC. Its protein is CASSIVVDNYGYTF.

The chain employs TRBV25-1 and TRBJ2-1, with unresolved D. With 7 bases removed from V and 4 bases from J, the gap between germline ends came to 14 bases. From germline, CDR1 is MGHDK and CDR2 SYGVNS. The CDR3 has 14 amino acids. Written as DNA, the CDR3 is TGTGCCAGCAAGGTGGACCTCTTTTACAATGAGCAGTTCTTC. Protein product: CASKVDLFYNEQFF.

The J gene is TRBJ2-7, the V gene TRBV5-5; D remains unclear. This CDR3 comprises 16 residues. CDR1 SGHKS and CDR2 YYEKEE come from the germline V gene (reference sequence). With 0 bases removed from V and 1 base from J, the gap between germline ends came to 14 bases. CDR3 in DNA: TGTGCCAGCAGCTTGGTAAGTCTAGGGCCTTCCTACGAGCAGTACGTC. Translation: CASSLVSLGPSYEQYV.

This chain connects TRBV28 to TRBJ1-1; D is uncertain. The CDR3 covers 13 residues. The V gene's germline CDR1 is MDHEN and CDR2 SYDVKM. The V end was cut by 3 bases, the J end by 3 bases, with 8 bases between. Here the CDR3 DNA reads TGTGCCAGCAGTTTCGGACCCTACACTGAAGCTTTCTTT. This codes for CASSFGPYTEAFF. The full variable domain, in which reference TRBV28 and TRBJ1-1 provide the parts outside the CDR3, is DVKVTQSSRYLVKRTGEKVFLECVQDMDHENMFWYRQDPGLGLRLIYFSYDVKMKEKGDIPEGYSVSREKKERFSLILESASTNQTSMYLCASSFGPYTEAFFGQGTRLTVV.

The chain couples TRBV6-6 to TRBJ2-7; D not certain. Deletions cut 4 bases from V and 0 bases from J, with 10 bases between. This CDR3 contains 14 residues. Per germline, CDR1 MNHNY and CDR2 SVGAGI (reference sequence). The CDR3 sequence is CASSSQLSSYEQYV. CDR3 nucleotide sequence: TGTGCCAGCAGTTCGCAGCTGAGCTCCTACGAGCAGTACGTC.

V is TRBV30 and J is TRBJ1-1; 8 bases align to TRBD1. The CDR3 is made up of 13 amino acids. Germline V gene data show CDR1 as GTSNPN and CDR2 as SVGIG (reference sequence). V dropped 3 bases and J dropped 5; count of bases not matched to a gene: 5. For the CDR3, the DNA is TGTGCCTGGAGGTGGACAGGGTGGACTGAAGCTTTCTTT. This gives the protein CAWRWTGWTEAFF.

Only a few counts were recorded for this clone. This chain links TRBV27 with TRBJ1-6, with D hard to call. The CDR3 sequence is 14 residues long. The germline V and J ends were trimmed by 3 bases and 7 bases, with 10 bases remaining between them. Germline values: CDR1 MNHEY, CDR2 SMNVEV (reference sequence). CDR3 protein: CASSLGLRNSPLHF. The CDR3 nucleotides are TGTGCCAGCAGTTTGGGGTTACGCAATTCACCCCTCCACTTT.

The CDR3 is CAWETGGSNTEAFF. The CDR3 DNA reads as TGTGCCTGGGAGACAGGCGGTTCGAACACTGAAGCTTTCTTT. V usage is TRBV30 and J usage is TRBJ1-1; D may be TRBD1 (6 bases). Germline V gene lookup returns CDR1 GTSNPN and CDR2 SVGIG (reference sequence). This CDR3 spans 14 amino acids. Trimming took off 5 bases at V and 1 base at J, with 14 bases between the two ends. The full variable domain, rest sourced from reference TRBV30 and TRBJ1-1, is SQTIHQWPATLVQPVGSPLSLECTVEGTSNPNLYWYRQAAGRGLQLLFYSVGIGQISSEVPQNLSASRPQDRQFILSSKKLLLSDSGFYLCAWETGGSNTEAFFGQGTRLTVV.

V usage is TRBV4-3 and J usage is TRBJ1-4, with D unresolved. The V end was cut by 1 base, the J end by 8 bases, with 8 bases between. The CDR3 runs to 13 residues. The germline V gene has CDR1 LGHNA and CDR2 YSLEER. The CDR3 sequence: CASSQGMWEKLFF. CDR3 in DNA: TGCGCCAGCAGCCAAGGCATGTGGGAAAAACTGTTTTTT.